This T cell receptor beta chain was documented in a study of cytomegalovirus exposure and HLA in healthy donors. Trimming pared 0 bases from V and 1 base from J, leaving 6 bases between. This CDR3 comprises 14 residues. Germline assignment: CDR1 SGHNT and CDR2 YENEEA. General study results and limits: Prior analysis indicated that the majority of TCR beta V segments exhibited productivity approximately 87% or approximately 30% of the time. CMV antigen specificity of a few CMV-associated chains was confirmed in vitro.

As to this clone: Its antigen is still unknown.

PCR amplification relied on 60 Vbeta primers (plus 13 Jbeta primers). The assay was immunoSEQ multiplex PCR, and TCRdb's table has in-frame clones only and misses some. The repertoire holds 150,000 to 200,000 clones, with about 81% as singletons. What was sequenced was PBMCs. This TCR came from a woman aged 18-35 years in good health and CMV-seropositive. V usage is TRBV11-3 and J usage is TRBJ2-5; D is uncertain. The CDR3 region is CASSLDLFQETQYF. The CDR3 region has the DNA TGTGCCAGCAGCTTAGATCTGTTCCAAGAGACCCAGTACTTC.